This passage covers 9 T cell receptor beta chains from one sample sequenced in a study of T-cell memory formation after mild COVID-19. One entry per CDR3 protein, called by TCRdb with MiXCR from the 5' RACE reads. The table shows a few hundred thousand distinct CDR3 sequences, with 13% to 15% occurring only once. Sequenced: PBMCs or a T cell subset sorted from them (not recorded which). The receptors stem from a man aged 18 to 30 who had mild COVID-19 (a few samples of this study predate the infection). Cell type and time point are not known.

The chain employs TRBV12-3 or TRBV12-4 and TRBJ2-7; 10 bases map to TRBD2. J was trimmed by 3 bases and V by 2 bases; bases with no gene match: 4. This CDR3 is built from 15 residues. The CDR3 loop reads CASSLRLAGYYEQYV. The CDR3 nucleotides are TGTGCCAGCAGTTTAAGACTAGCGGGCTACTACGAGCAGTACGTC.

This clonotype was seen a few times. The gene calls are TRBV20-1 and TRBJ1-2, with a weak D call TRBD1 (5 bases). Germline CDR1 reads DFQATT; CDR2 reads SNEGSKA (reference sequence). The CDR3 spans 16 residues. V was clipped by 6 bases and J by 7 bases, with 27 bases between them. The CDR3 nucleotides are TGCAGTGCCCCCACATCCACCGGGGGTCGAGAAAGTGGCTACACCTTC. It codes for CSAPTSTGGRESGYTF.

This sequence joins TRBV7-2 and TRBJ2-2; TRBD1 matches 10 bases. CDR3 length: 14 residues. Per germline, CDR1 SGHTA and CDR2 FQGNSA. Germline trimming cut 5 bases from V and 7 bases from J; bases unmatched to any gene: 4. The CDR3 coding sequence is TGTGCCAGCAGCCCGACAGGGGGCCACGGGGAGCTGTTTTTT. Translation: CASSPTGGHGELFF.

Only a few counts were recorded for this clonotype. The rearrangement joins TRBV20-1 to TRBJ1-1; 10 positions agree with TRBD1. Germline loops: CDR1 DFQATT, CDR2 SNEGSKA (reference sequence). The V and J ends lost 3 bases and 5 bases, in that order; junction bases with no gene match: 9. The CDR3 length is 15 residues. The CDR3 nucleotides read TGCAGTGCTAGTAGGACAGGGGGGTTCCGTACTGAAGCTTTCTTT. Translated, it gives CSASRTGGFRTEAFF.

V gene TRBV7-8 combines with J gene TRBJ2-7; 10 bases fit TRBD1. V was pared by 3 bases and J by 2 bases, with 4 bases of the junction left unmatched. The CDR3 has 15 amino acids. Germline V gene data show CDR1 as SGHVS and CDR2 as FQNEAQ. The CDR3 protein is CASSFRDRGTYEQYV. The CDR3 DNA reads TGTGCCAGCAGCTTTCGGGACAGGGGCACCTACGAGCAGTACGTC.

This chain joins TRBV12-3 or TRBV12-4 and TRBJ2-2, with D hard to call. This CDR3 is built from 15 residues. The V and J ends lost 8 bases and 2 bases respectively, with 15 bases between them. The CDR3 DNA follows: TGTGCCAGCCCACCAGGCGCCTCCAACACCGGGGAGCTGTTTTTT. Protein product: CASPPGASNTGELFF.

This chain joins TRBV5-5 and TRBJ2-1; no definite D call. Trimming stripped 0 bases from V and 8 bases from J, with 6 bases between. The CDR3 length is 12 residues. CDR1 and CDR2 (germline): SGHKS, YYEKEE (reference sequence). CDR3 sequence reads: CASSLVRDEQFF. DNA of the CDR3: TGTGCCAGCAGCTTGGTCCGCGATGAGCAGTTCTTC.

This clonotype was counted a few times. The chain couples TRBV6-6 to TRBJ1-2, with D perhaps TRBD1 (5 bases). Germline-derived CDR1 and CDR2 are MNHNY and SVGAGI (reference sequence). Trimming removed 6 bases at V and 4 bases at J, with 15 bases between. The CDR3 is 14 residues long. In DNA, the CDR3 is TGTGCCAGCAGCCCACCCGCAGGGTTCTATGGCTACACCTTC. The encoded protein is CASSPPAGFYGYTF.

The J gene is TRBJ1-5, the V gene TRBV12-3 or TRBV12-4; 10 nucleotides agree with TRBD1. The trim removed 3 bases at V and 7 bases at J, leaving 6 bases unmatched. This CDR3 is built from 15 residues. CDR3 nucleotide sequence: TGTGCCAGCAGTTTTGTGACAGGGGGCGCGCAGCCCCAGCATTTT. The encoded protein is CASSFVTGGAQPQHF.